The text below deals with one T cell receptor (beta chain). Its antigen remains unidentified. Germline CDR1 and CDR2: MDHEN and SYDVKM. With 6 bases clipped from V and 2 bases from J, the junction kept 5 bases outside the gene matches. The CDR3 runs to 16 residues. The data were taken from a study of shared clonotypes between healthy human individuals. Findings and limits, study-wide: Rarefaction indicated that sorted-subset sequencing remained incomplete although depth was large. Compared with memory subsets, naive subsets generally had larger estimated richness.

Every subset's genomic DNA went evenly onto several immunoSEQ plates. Per the authors' pipeline: ImmunoSEQ output held junction-only sequences without quality scores, so filtering differed. Measured with immunoSEQ multiplex PCR; TCRdb has only the in-frame clones, and not every one. V and J calls plus clone size are reproduced from that table; the DNA served to infer D and trimming. The sample records some 2 million clones, over 85% being singletons. This TCR derives from a man between 18 and 29 years old in good health. Material: naive CD4+ T cells sorted from blood. Subset meaning: CD45RA+ positively selected. The V gene is TRBV28, the J gene TRBJ1-6, with 9 bases identical to TRBD1. CDR3: CASSLQGAAYNSPLHF. CDR3 bases: TGTGCCAGCAGCCTACAGGGGGCCGCCTATAATTCACCCCTCCACTTT. Combining the CDR3 with reference TRBV28 and TRBJ1-6 gives the whole variable domain DVKVTQSSRYLVKRTGEKVFLECVQDMDHENMFWYRQDPGLGLRLIYFSYDVKMKEKGDIPEGYSVSREKKERFSLILESASTNQTSMYLCASSLQGAAYNSPLHFGNGTRLTVT.